The 6 T cell receptor beta chains listed next were all sequenced from one sample in a study of blood T cell repertoires in COVID-19. The method was immunoSEQ multiplex PCR; TCRdb's version includes in-frame clones alone and lacks a portion of them. The sample lists roughly 250,000 clones, around 90% seen once, with 0.99% in the top ten. The sequenced material came from peripheral blood. The receptors shown here come from a middle-aged woman who had recovered from COVID-19.

In DNA, the CDR3 is TGCGCCAGCAGCGCTAGTAGTTCCTACGAGCAGTACTTC. This encodes CASSASSSYEQYF. The chain employs TRBV5-1 and TRBJ2-7; D unresolved. Germline values: CDR1 SGHRS, CDR2 YFSETQ. The CDR3 totals 13 residues. The ends were cut back, 4 bases at V and 1 base at J, with 9 bases in the middle.

The chain employs TRBV24-1 and TRBJ1-2, with D hard to call. The CDR3 length is 15 residues. Trimming removed 2 bases from V and 6 bases from J, with 15 bases in between. Germline CDR1 KGHDR, CDR2 SFDVKD. CDR3 amino acids: CATSDSPFASNGYTF. In nucleotides, the CDR3 is TGTGCCACCAGTGATTCCCCGTTCGCGAGTAATGGCTACACCTTC.

The V and J genes are TRBV6-2 or TRBV6-3 and TRBJ2-5; D unclear. Germline V lookup: CDR1 MNHEY, CDR2 SVGEGT. The V end lost 4 bases, the J end lost 1 base, and 16 bases lay between the germline ends. The length of the CDR3 is 16 residues. CDR3 DNA sequence: TGTGCCAGCAGTTTCATCGGATGGAGAGCCCAAGAGACCCAGTACTTC. Amino acid sequence: CASSFIGWRAQETQYF.

This clone was detected only a few times. The sample carries other DNA sequences with the same CDR3. This CDR3 reads CASSPSSGNTIYF. The CDR3 region has the DNA TGTGCCAGCTCCCCCAGCTCTGGAAACACCATATATTTT. The genes are TRBV18 and TRBJ1-3; D unclear. With 6 bases removed from V and 0 bases from J, the gap between germline ends came to 6 bases. The CDR3 is 13 amino acids. Germline values: CDR1 KGHSH, CDR2 LQKENI.

The chain recombines TRBV18 with TRBJ1-4, with TRBD1 as a possible D gene (5 bases). Germline V lookup: CDR1 KGHSH, CDR2 LQKENI. Trimming shortened V by 4 bases and J by 4 bases, and 7 bases separated the two germline ends. CDR3 length: 13 residues. Here the CDR3 reads CASSRGGNEKLFF. The CDR3 DNA sequence: TGTGCCAGCTCACGCGGGGGTAATGAAAAACTGTTTTTT.

The J gene is TRBJ2-1, the V gene TRBV3-1 (or the pseudogene TRBV3-2), with 8 positions matching TRBD1. From germline, CDR1 is LGHDT and CDR2 YNNKEL (reference sequence). The CDR3 runs to 16 residues. With V trimmed by 1 base and J by 5 bases, 7 bases remained unmatched. The CDR3 DNA reads as TGTGCCAGCAGCCAAGCCCCCGGGACAGGCAACAATGAGCAGTTCTTC. Translation gives CASSQAPGTGNNEQFF.